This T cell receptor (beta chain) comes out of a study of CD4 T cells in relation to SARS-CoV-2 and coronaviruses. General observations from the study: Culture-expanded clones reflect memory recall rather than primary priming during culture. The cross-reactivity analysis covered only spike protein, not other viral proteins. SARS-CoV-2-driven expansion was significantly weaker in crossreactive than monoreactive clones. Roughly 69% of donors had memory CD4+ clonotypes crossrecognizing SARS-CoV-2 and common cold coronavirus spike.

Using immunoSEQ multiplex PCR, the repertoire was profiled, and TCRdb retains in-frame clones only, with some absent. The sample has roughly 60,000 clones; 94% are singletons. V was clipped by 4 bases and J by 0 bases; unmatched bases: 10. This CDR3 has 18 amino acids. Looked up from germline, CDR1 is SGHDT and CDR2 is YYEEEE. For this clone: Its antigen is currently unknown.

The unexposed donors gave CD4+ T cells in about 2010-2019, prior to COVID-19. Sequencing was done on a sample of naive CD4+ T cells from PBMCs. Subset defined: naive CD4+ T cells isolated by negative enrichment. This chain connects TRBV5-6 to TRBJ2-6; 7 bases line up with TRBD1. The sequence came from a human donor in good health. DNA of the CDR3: TGTGCCAGCAGCATCCGGACAGGCCACCTCTCTGGGGCCAACGTCCTGACTTTC. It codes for CASSIRTGHLSGANVLTF.